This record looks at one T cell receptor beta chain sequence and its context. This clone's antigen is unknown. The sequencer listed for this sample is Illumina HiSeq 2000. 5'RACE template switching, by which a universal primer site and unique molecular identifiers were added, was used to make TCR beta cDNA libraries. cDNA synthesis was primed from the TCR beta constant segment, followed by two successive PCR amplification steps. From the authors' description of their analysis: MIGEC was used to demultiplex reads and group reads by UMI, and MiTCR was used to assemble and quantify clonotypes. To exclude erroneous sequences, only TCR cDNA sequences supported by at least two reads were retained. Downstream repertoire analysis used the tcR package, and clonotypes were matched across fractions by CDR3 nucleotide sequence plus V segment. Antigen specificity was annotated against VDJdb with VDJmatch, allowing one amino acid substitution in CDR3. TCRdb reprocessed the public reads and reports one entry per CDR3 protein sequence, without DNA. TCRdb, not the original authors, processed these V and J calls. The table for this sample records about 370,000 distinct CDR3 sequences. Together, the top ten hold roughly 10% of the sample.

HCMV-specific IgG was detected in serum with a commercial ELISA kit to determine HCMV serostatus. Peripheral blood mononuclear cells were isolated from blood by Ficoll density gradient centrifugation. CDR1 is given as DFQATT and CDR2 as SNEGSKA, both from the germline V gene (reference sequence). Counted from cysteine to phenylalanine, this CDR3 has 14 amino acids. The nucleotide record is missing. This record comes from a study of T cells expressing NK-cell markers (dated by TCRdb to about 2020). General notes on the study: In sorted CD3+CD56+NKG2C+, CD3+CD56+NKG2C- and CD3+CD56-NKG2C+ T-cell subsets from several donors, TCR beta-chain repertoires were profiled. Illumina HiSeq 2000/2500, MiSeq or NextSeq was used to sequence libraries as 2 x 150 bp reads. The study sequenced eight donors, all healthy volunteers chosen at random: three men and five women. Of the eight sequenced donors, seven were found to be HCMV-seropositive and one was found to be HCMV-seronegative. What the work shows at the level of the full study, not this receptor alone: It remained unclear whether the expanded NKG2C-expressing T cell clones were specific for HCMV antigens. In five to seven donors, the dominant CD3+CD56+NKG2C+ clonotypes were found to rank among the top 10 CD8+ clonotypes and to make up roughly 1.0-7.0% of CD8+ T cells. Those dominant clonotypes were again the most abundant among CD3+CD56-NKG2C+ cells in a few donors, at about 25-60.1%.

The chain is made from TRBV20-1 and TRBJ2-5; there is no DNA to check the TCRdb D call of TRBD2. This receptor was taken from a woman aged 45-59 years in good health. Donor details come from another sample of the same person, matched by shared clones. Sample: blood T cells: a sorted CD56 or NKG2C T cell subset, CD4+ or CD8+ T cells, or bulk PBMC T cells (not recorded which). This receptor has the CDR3 CSAQLAGGRETQYF.